The present T cell receptor beta chain was sequenced within a study of cytomegalovirus exposure and HLA in healthy donors. Germline CDR1 SGHDT, CDR2 YYEEEE. V was clipped by 2 bases and J by 3 bases; unmatched bases: 11. This CDR3 has 17 amino acids. It was with 60 Vbeta and 13 Jbeta primers that the PCR ran. Using immunoSEQ multiplex PCR, the repertoire was profiled, and TCRdb retains in-frame clones only, with some absent. The table lists approximately 210,000 clones, over 75% of them singletons. The source material was PBMCs. The chain joins TRBV5-6 to TRBJ1-2; the match to TRBD1 covers 9 bases. The TCR originated in a man between 18 and 35 years old in good health and CMV-seronegative. The DNA for the CDR3 is TGTGCCAGCAGCTTTGGCACAGGGGGCGGCTTTTACTATGGCTACACCTTC. Translating gives CASSFGTGGGFYYGYTF.